This T cell receptor (beta chain) was profiled in a study of beta chain features in type 1 diabetes. Regarding the study as a whole: TCRB CDR3s were moderately but significantly shorter in Type 1 diabetes patients in all four CD4+ subsets. Any HLA-type effect on TCRB rearrangement remained unresolved here.

The V and J ends lost 0 bases and 8 bases respectively, with 20 bases between them. The CDR3 totals 17 residues. Germline CDR1 is ENHRY and CDR2 is SYGVKD. Reverse transcribing all isolated RNA meant expressed TCRB transcripts were sequenced. Method: immunoSEQ multiplex PCR; TCRdb's copy keeps in-frame clones and lacks some. This table has 600,000 or so clones, under 15% appearing once. Each of the CD4+ naive, central memory, regulatory and stem cell-like memory populations was sorted via CD45RO/CCR7/CD25/CD127/CD95/CD27. This clone has a handful of counts. Antigen unknown. This chain joins TRBV10-3 and TRBJ1-5; D may be TRBD1 (5 bases). This receptor was taken from a man aged 25 to 40 with type 1 diabetes. Sequenced: naive CD4+ T cells from blood. The CDR3 bases are TGTGCCATCAGTGAGTCGTTATTCGGGACCGCGTCAAAGCCCCAGCATTTT. Its translation: CAISESLFGTASKPQHF.